Listed here is a single T cell receptor (beta chain). Its binding antigen is unknown. Base qualities are missing; no much larger clone stands one base away. This sample was included in a study of T-cell memory formation after mild COVID-19 (dated by TCRdb to the early 2020s). Some background on the complete study: Most TCR sequence clusters were specific to one of the two donors. T-cell clones expanding and contracting after mild COVID-19 in a couple of donors were tracked by longitudinal TCRalpha and TCRbeta repertoire sequencing. Two young, previously healthy adult volunteers made up the cohort, one male and one female. Findings and caveats that apply to the study as a whole: Only two mild cases were covered by the study, and larger cohorts that include severe cases with pre-infection samples were considered necessary. Clones that contracted from day 15 to 85 showed balanced CD4/CD8 phenotypes, whereas a second wave of clones that expanded from day 15 to 37 leaned towards CD4+. Some responding clones were detected in pre-infection memory, suggesting pre-existing cross-reactive memory T cells joined the SARS-CoV-2 response. The second-wave clones that peaked on day 37 were not confirmed to be SARS-CoV-2 specific. Contracting CD4+ clones were located mainly in the CM and EM memory subsets, whereas CD8+ clones were found to be enriched in EMRA.

For CDR1 and CDR2, the germline V gene lists MGHRA and YSYEKL. There are 17 amino acids in the CDR3, from cysteine to phenylalanine inclusive. Of all the DNA, just the CDR3 is kept, 51 bases in frame from base 1. At the junction V is shortened by 0 bases and J by 4 bases, with 18 bases in between. Sequencing took place on an Illumina NovaSeq 6000. TCRalpha and TCRbeta cDNA libraries were built by 5'RACE with constant-segment primers, adding sample barcodes and unique molecular identifiers. Trizol reagent was used to extract RNA from every sample. The libraries were amplified in two PCR steps, and the second step added a second sample barcode and Illumina TruSeq adapters. Sequencing of libraries was performed on an Illumina NovaSeq with 2 x 150 bp paired-end reads. The paper's data handling went like this. With migec v1.2.7, reads were demultiplexed and then collapsed into UMI-guided consensus sequences. With mixcr v2.1.11, UMI consensuses were aligned to TRA and TRB V and J templates and assembled into clonotypes. A clonotype was counted as expanded or contracted only when both edgeR and NoisET called the clonotype significant, with the noise models trained on biological replicates. For edgeR calls, a false discovery rate-adjusted p below 0.01 and a log2 fold-change threshold of 1 were applied. PCA with hierarchical clustering of max-normalized trajectories of the 1000 most abundant clonotypes was used as exploratory dynamics analysis. Each responding clone was given a CD4 or CD8 phenotype based on the CD4+ and CD8+ repertoires, which had been sequenced separately. TCRdb reworked the public reads: Q25 trimming with fastp, MiXCR clone assembly, productive beta chains retained. CDR3 protein sequences are deduplicated, and each keeps its most common genes and DNA. It is TCRdb's table, rather than the study itself, that gives the V and J calls and clone size. The sample contains roughly 250,000 distinct CDR3 sequences, about a sixth of them found a single time. The ten biggest clones cover approximately 3.6% of the sample.

Ficoll-Paque density gradient centrifugation was the method used to isolate PBMCs. Recombination connected TRBV4-1 to TRBJ1-2; the D gene cannot be named for sure. The sequence came from a man younger than 35 who had mild COVID-19 (a few samples of this study predate the infection). The sample titles of this study are shuffled in the database, so cell type and time point are left out; the donor was told from shared clones. The sequenced sample was PBMCs or a T cell subset sorted from them (not recorded which). The DNA reads TGCGCCAGCAGCCAAGATTCTACGGTGAAGGCAAGCTATGGCTACACCTTC. This codes for CASSQDSTVKASYGYTF.